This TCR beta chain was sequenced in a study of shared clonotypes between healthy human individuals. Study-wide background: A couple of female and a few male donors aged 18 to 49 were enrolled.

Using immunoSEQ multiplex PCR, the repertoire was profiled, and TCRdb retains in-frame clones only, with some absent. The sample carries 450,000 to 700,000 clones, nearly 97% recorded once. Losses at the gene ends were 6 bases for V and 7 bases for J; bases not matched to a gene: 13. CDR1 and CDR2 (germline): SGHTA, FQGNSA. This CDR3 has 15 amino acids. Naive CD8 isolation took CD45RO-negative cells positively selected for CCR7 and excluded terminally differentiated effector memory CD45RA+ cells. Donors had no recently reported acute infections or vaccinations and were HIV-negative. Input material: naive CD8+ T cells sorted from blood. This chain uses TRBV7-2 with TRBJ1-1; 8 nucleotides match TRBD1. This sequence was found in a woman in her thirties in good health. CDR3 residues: CASRQNPSDRDEAFF. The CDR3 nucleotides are TGTGCCAGCAGGCAAAACCCCTCGGACAGGGATGAAGCTTTCTTT.